A selection of T cell receptor beta chains follows, all from one sample in a study of molecular identifiers for immune sequencing clone quantification. From the PCR reads, TCRdb called clonotypes with MiXCR, one entry per CDR3 protein. This table holds around 460,000 distinct CDR3 sequences, about 21% found once. Sample: naive CD8+ T cells from blood, with Jurkat cell RNA spiked in. Receptors were obtained from a human donor in good health. Some libraries in this study had Jurkat cell RNA spiked in. Each CDR3 is given with its conserved first and last residue. The D gene is left open where the match is weak. Size is stated for part of the rows, as once, few or many counts, or as a class when the clone is expanded.

>TRBV30|-|-|TRBJ1-1
TGTGCCTGGAGTTTACAGCGAACGACGAGCACTGAGGCTTTCTTT
CAWSLQRTTSTEAFF
>TRBV12-3/TRBV12-4|-|-|TRBJ2-2
TGTGCCAGCAGCCAATCCCCGGGACAGAACACCGGGGAGCTGTTTTTT
CASSQSPGQNTGELFF
>TRBV28|many|-|TRBJ2-3
TGTGCCAGCAGTTTTCGGGGTGGAGATACGCAGTATTTT
CASSFRGGDTQYF
>TRBV27|few|-|TRBJ2-7
TGTGCCAGCAGTTCGCGACTAAACTACGAGCAGTACTTC
CASSSRLNYEQYF
>TRBV19|-|-|TRBJ1-1
TGTGCCAGTAGTATAGGTACCCGGTCAAGTCACACTGAAGCTTTCTTT
CASSIGTRSSHTEAFF
>TRBV4-1|many|-|TRBJ1-1
TGCGCCAGCAGCCAAGAGGCGGGACTGGGGACTGAAGCTTTCTTT
CASSQEAGLGTEAFF
>TRBV2|many|-|TRBJ1-1
TGTGCCAGCGGACCACAGGGAACCACTGAAGCTTTCTTT
CASGPQGTTEAFF
>TRBV4-3|few|-|TRBJ1-5
TGCGCCAGCAGCCAAGATAAGGGGGGGGCTCAGCCCCAGCATTTT
CASSQDKGGAQPQHF
>TRBV6-6|many|-|TRBJ1-2
TGTGCCAGTCAGCAGTACTATGGCTACACCTTC
CASQQYYGYTF
>TRBV7-6|few|TRBD2|TRBJ2-7
TGTGCCAGCAGCCCCGGGGGGTCCGAGGTCTACGAGCAGTACTTC
CASSPGGSEVYEQYF
>TRBV7-9|-|TRBD2|TRBJ2-7
TGTGCCAGCAGCCTTGTGACTAGCGGGACCTACGAGCAGTACTTC
CASSLVTSGTYEQYF
>TRBV4-3|many|TRBD2|TRBJ2-1
TGCGCCAGCAGCCAAGTAGGACTAGCGGGGGCCAATGAGCAGTTCTTC
CASSQVGLAGANEQFF
>TRBV30|-|TRBD1|TRBJ2-3
TGTGCCTGGATCCCGCATCCCGGGACAGGGAGCCCCCCAGATACGCAGTATTTT
CAWIPHPGTGSPPDTQYF
>TRBV6-2/TRBV6-3|few|TRBD2|TRBJ2-3
TGTGCCAGCAGTTACCCTAGTTCCGGGACTAGCGGGAGGAGGTGGACAGATACGCAGTATTTT
CASSYPSSGTSGRRWTDTQYF
>TRBV7-6|few|TRBD2|TRBJ2-7
TGTGCCAGCAGCTTAGCTCTCCGGACTAGCGGGAGAAACGGCGAGCAGTACTTC
CASSLALRTSGRNGEQYF
>TRBV7-9|few|-|TRBJ2-5
TGTGCCAGCAGCCCTAGTGCCAGCAGGGTCGAGACCCAGTACTTC
CASSPSASRVETQYF
>TRBV30|-|-|TRBJ2-1
TGTGCCTGGAGTTGGTCGGGTGAAAGCGATGAGCAGTTCTTC
CAWSWSGESDEQFF
>TRBV14|many|-|TRBJ2-2
TGTGCCAGCAGCCCCCGGCGTGGGCACACCGGGGAGCTGTTTTTT
CASSPRRGHTGELFF
>TRBV29-1|many|-|TRBJ2-3
TGCAGCGTCTCCGGCGGGCCCTTTACTAGCACAGATACGCAGTATTTT
CSVSGGPFTSTDTQYF
>TRBV19|few|-|TRBJ1-2
TGTGCCAGTAGCATGGGCAGGGGCCAAGGCGGCTACACCTTC
CASSMGRGQGGYTF
>TRBV24-1|many|TRBD2|TRBJ2-3
TGTGCCACCAGTGGTCCTGCTAGCGGAGCAAACACAGATACGCAGTATTTT
CATSGPASGANTDTQYF
>TRBV19|few|-|TRBJ2-5
TGTGCCAGTACCCCTGGTATATTTGAGACCCAGTACTTC
CASTPGIFETQYF
>TRBV7-2|many|TRBD2|TRBJ2-7
TGTGCCAGCAGCTGGACTAGCGGGGGTTACGAGCAGTACTTC
CASSWTSGGYEQYF
>TRBV7-9|-|-|TRBJ2-3
TGTGCCAGCAGCTCTACAGGGCCAGATACGCAGTATTTT
CASSSTGPDTQYF
>TRBV12-3/TRBV12-4|few|TRBD1|TRBJ1-1
TGTGCCAGCAGTCCATCGGCAGGGGGTGAAGCTTTCTTT
CASSPSAGGEAFF
>TRBV3-1|few|TRBD2|TRBJ2-7
TGTGCCAGCAGCCAAGTACCCCCCTTCAAGACTAGCGGGTCGCACGAGCAGTACTTC
CASSQVPPFKTSGSHEQYF